Described below is a single TCR beta chain sequence and its context. This entry is derived from a study of OX40 agonist ivuxolimab in advanced cancers. Study information: Three patients had partial responses: one hepatocellular carcinoma, two cutaneous melanoma.

Clones were read by immunoSEQ multiplex PCR, and TCRdb kept only the in-frame ones, dropping some. The table includes 55,000 to 75,000 clones, roughly nine tenths detected once. The sequencing here drew on CD4+ or CD8+ T cells sorted from blood, taken in a trial of the OX40 agonist ivuxolimab. The receptor was derived from an adult with an advanced solid tumor such as melanoma, head and neck, liver or kidney cancer.

CDR3 residues: CASRPGQGYGYTF. CDR3 nucleotides: TGCGCCAGCAGACCAGGACAGGGGTATGGCTACACCTTC. The genes are TRBV5-1 and TRBJ1-2; TRBD1 matches 9 bases. Looked up from germline, CDR1 is SGHRS and CDR2 is YFSETQ. V shed 5 bases and J 5 bases; nucleotides not matched to a gene: 4. CDR3 size: 13 residues.